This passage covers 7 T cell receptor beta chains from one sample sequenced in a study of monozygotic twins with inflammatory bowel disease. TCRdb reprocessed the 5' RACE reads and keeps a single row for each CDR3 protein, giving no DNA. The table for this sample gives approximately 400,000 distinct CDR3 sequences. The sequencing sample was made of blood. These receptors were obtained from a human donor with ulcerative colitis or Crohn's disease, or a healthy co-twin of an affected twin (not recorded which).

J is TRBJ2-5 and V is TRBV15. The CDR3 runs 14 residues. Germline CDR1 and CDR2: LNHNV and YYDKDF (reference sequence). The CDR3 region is CATSRDRYQETQYF.

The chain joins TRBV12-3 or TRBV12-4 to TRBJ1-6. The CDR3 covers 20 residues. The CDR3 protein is CASSLEGGGPTSSYNSPLHF.

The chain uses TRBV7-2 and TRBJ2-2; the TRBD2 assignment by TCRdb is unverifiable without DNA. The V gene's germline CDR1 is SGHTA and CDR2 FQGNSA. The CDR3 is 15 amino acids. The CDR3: CASSRGGANTGELFF.

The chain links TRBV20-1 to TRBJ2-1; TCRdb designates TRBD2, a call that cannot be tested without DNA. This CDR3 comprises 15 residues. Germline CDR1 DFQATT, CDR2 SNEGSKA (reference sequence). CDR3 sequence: CSARPLAGGWDEQFF.

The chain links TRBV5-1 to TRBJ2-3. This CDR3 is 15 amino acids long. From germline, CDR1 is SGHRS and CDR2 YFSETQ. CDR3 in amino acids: CASSFGSKGTDTQYF.

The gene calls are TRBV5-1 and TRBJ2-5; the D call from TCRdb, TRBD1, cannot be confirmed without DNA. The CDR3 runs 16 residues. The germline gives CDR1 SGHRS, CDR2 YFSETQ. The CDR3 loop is CASGSGTGFVQETQYF.

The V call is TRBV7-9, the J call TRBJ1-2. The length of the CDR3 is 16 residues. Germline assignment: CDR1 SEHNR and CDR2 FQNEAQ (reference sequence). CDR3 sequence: CASSRTTDSPNYGYTF.